These 8 T cell receptor beta chains share one sample of origin, sequenced in a study of cytomegalovirus exposure and HLA in healthy donors. The PCR used 60 Vbeta and 13 Jbeta primers. Using immunoSEQ multiplex PCR, the repertoire was profiled, and TCRdb retains in-frame clones only, with some absent. The sample contains around 37,000 clones, 81% of which appear only once. Sequencing input: PBMCs. These receptors originate from a man aged 45-65 years in good health and CMV-seronegative.

The chain carries TRBV4-3 and TRBJ1-2; 7 nucleotides line up with TRBD1. Germline CDR1 reads LGHNA; CDR2 reads YSLEER. This CDR3 is 15 amino acids long. Trimming cost V 4 bases and J 0 bases; bases outside gene matches: 5. CDR3 nucleotide sequence: TGCGCCAGCAGCCGAACAGGGGAAACTAACTATGGCTACACCTTC. Translated: CASSRTGETNYGYTF.

This clone was seen just once. Compared with germline, one end of the junction differs, possibly owing to a read error. V is TRBV6-6 and J is TRBJ1-4, with 7 bases that match TRBD1. Per the germline V gene, CDR1 is MNHNY and CDR2 is SVGAGI (reference sequence). CDR3 length: 10 amino acids. CDR3 DNA sequence: TGCGGAACAGGGGATGAAAAACTGTTTTTT. It is translated as CGTGDEKLFF.

The chain couples TRBV10-3 to TRBJ1-3; D might be TRBD1 (6 bases). The germline V gene encodes CDR1 ENHRY and CDR2 SYGVKD. This CDR3 comprises 14 residues. V was shortened by 0 bases and J by 7 bases, with 10 bases between the two germline ends. The CDR3 sequence is CAISESQGPNTIYF. The CDR3 nucleotides are TGTGCCATCAGTGAGTCCCAGGGGCCGAACACCATATATTTT.

This chain uses TRBV5-1 with TRBJ2-4; the match to TRBD2 covers 7 bases. Germline trimming cut 0 bases from V and 9 bases from J; bases unmatched to any gene: 3. Germline V lookup: CDR1 SGHRS, CDR2 YFSETQ. The length of the CDR3 is 13 residues. The DNA of the CDR3 is TGCGCCAGCAGCTTGGTTCCGGGGGGCATTCAGTACTTC. It translates to CASSLVPGGIQYF.

The rearrangement uses TRBV7-8 and TRBJ2-5, with TRBD2 matching over 9 bases. Germline trimming cut 3 bases from V and 5 bases from J; bases unmatched to any gene: 10. CDR1 SGHVS and CDR2 FQNEAQ come from the germline V gene. The CDR3 has 16 amino acids. The CDR3 loop is CASSFSSGGFGETQYF. The CDR3 region has the DNA TGTGCCAGCAGCTTTAGTAGCGGGGGCTTTGGGGAGACCCAGTACTTC. Filled out from reference TRBV7-8 and TRBJ2-5, the complete variable domain reads GAGVSQSPRYKVAKRGQDVALRCDPISGHVSLFWYQQALGQGPEFLTYFQNEAQLDKSGLPSDRFFAERPEGSVSTLKIQRTQQEDSAVYLCASSFSSGGFGETQYFGPGTRLLVL.

The chain is built from TRBV7-3 and TRBJ2-1, with 13 bases that match TRBD2. Looked up from germline, CDR1 is SGHTA and CDR2 is FQGTGA. The J segment lost 10 bases and the V segment lost 6 bases, leaving 6 bases of the junction unmatched. The CDR3 runs 14 residues. The DNA for the CDR3 is TGTGCCAGCAGTTCCGGGACTAGCGGGGTCGAGCAGTTCTTC. Amino acids: CASSSGTSGVEQFF.

As concerns this clone: The same CDR3 also results from other DNA sequences found in this sample. The chain has TRBV6-5 and TRBJ2-7; tentative D call: TRBD1 (5 bases). CDR3 length: 14 residues. Trimming took 4 bases from V and 0 from J, leaving 10 bases between them. CDR1 is MNHEY and CDR2 is SVGAGI in the germline V gene. The chain's CDR3 is CASSSPDSSYEQYF. CDR3 nucleotide sequence: TGTGCCAGCAGTTCTCCCGACAGCTCCTACGAGCAGTACTTC.

This rearrangement joins TRBV15 to TRBJ1-2, with TRBD1 identical over 7 bases. The CDR3 extends over 12 amino acids. J gave up 6 bases and V 9 bases, and 7 bases lay outside the gene matches. The germline gives CDR1 LNHNV, CDR2 YYDKDF (reference sequence). In nucleotides, the CDR3 is TGTGCCACAACAGGGGTGTACGATGGCTACACCTTC. Encoded protein: CATTGVYDGYTF.